These 28 T cell receptor beta chains came from one sample sequenced in a study of shared clonotypes between healthy human individuals. Using immunoSEQ multiplex PCR, the repertoire was profiled, and TCRdb retains in-frame clones only, with some absent. Of over 750,000 clones listed, 90% to 97% are singletons. CD45RO-negative cells were positively selected for CCR7, leaving out terminally differentiated effector memory CD45RA+ cells. The sequencing input was naive CD8+ T cells sorted from blood. Receptors were obtained from a man under 40 in good health.

This clone appeared a few times. V and J are TRBV11-2 and TRBJ2-3, with a weak D call TRBD1 (5 bases). The V gene lost 5 bases and the J gene lost 2 bases, with 17 bases spanning the gap. This CDR3 has 16 residues. CDR1 is SGHAT and CDR2 is FQNNGV in the germline V gene. Here the CDR3 reads CASSVKGAILTDTQYF. The CDR3 coding sequence is TGTGCCAGCAGCGTCAAAGGGGCAATTCTCACAGATACGCAGTATTTT.

The chain has TRBV4-1 and TRBJ2-2, with D possibly TRBD2 on 5 matching bases. The V end was cut by 0 bases, the J end by 4 bases, with 12 bases between. The CDR3 has 16 residues. Germline V CDR1 and CDR2: MGHRA, YSYEKL. CDR3 residues: CASSQDEGSGTGELFF. The CDR3 nucleotides read TGCGCCAGCAGCCAAGATGAAGGGAGCGGCACCGGGGAGCTGTTTTTT.

The chain has TRBV19 and TRBJ2-1; D is perhaps TRBD2 (5 bases). The germline V and J ends were trimmed by 7 bases and 9 bases, with 13 bases remaining between them. The CDR3 extends over 12 amino acids. Germline CDR1 reads LNHDA; CDR2 reads SQIVND (reference sequence). The CDR3 loop reads CASTDPSGEQFF. In DNA form, the CDR3 reads TGTGCCAGTACTGACCCGAGCGGTGAGCAGTTCTTC.

This rearrangement joins TRBV7-8 to TRBJ2-7; D is ambiguous. Germline lookup yields CDR1 SGHVS and CDR2 FQNEAQ. CDR3 size: 19 residues. V was clipped by 0 bases and J by 1 base, with 22 bases between them. Here the CDR3 DNA reads TGTGCCAGCAGCTTAGCCACCAGCATCGGTAGATCTTTATCCTACGAGCAGTACTTC. Protein product: CASSLATSIGRSLSYEQYF.

The chain uses TRBV6-4 and TRBJ2-1; the match to TRBD2 covers 13 bases. Losses at the gene ends were 0 bases for V and 8 bases for J; bases not matched to a gene: 19. CDR1 and CDR2 from the germline V gene are MRHNA and SNTAGT. The CDR3 covers 21 residues. CDR3: CASSDSSRTPITSGRGYEQFF. In DNA form, the CDR3 reads TGTGCCAGCAGTGACTCAAGTCGGACCCCAATAACTAGCGGGAGGGGTTATGAGCAGTTCTTC.

The gene calls are TRBV11-2 and TRBJ2-7; no definite D call. Germline lookup yields CDR1 SGHAT and CDR2 FQNNGV. V was cut by 3 bases and J by 2 bases, with 11 bases left in between. The length of the CDR3 is 14 residues. The CDR3 here is CASSLYSPTYEQYF. DNA of the CDR3: TGTGCCAGCAGCTTGTACAGCCCTACCTACGAGCAGTACTTC.

The V and J genes are TRBV5-1 and TRBJ2-3, with D perhaps TRBD2 (6 bases). Germline V gives CDR1 SGHRS, CDR2 YFSETQ. CDR3 size: 13 residues. V dropped 4 bases and J dropped 4 bases, with 10 bases sitting between them. Written as DNA, the CDR3 is TGCGCCAGCAGCGTGACTAGTCCAGATACGCAGTATTTT. Translating gives CASSVTSPDTQYF. The variable domain in full, with the rest retrieved from reference TRBV5-1 and TRBJ2-3, is KAGVTQTPRYLIKTRGQQVTLSCSPISGHRSVSWYQQTPGQGLQFLFEYFSETQRNKGNFPGRFSGRQFSNSRSEMNVSTLELGDSALYLCASSVTSPDTQYFGPGTRLTVL.

V is TRBV27 and J is TRBJ2-1; 10 nucleotides line up with TRBD2. Trimming at V came to 6 bases and at J to 4 bases, leaving 9 bases not matched to a gene. The CDR3 is 16 amino acids. Germline V CDR1 and CDR2: MNHEY, SMNVEV (reference sequence). CDR3 coding DNA: TGTGCCAGCAGGGAATTGGGGACTAGCGAATACAATGAGCAGTTCTTC. Amino acid sequence: CASRELGTSEYNEQFF.

The chain combines TRBV11-1 with TRBJ2-1; perhaps TRBD2 as D (5 bases). Germline V gene lookup returns CDR1 SGHAT and CDR2 FQDESV (reference sequence). V was trimmed by 1 base and J by 0 bases, leaving 16 bases between them. The CDR3 runs 18 residues. This CDR3 is CASSLEGRGGVSYNEQFF. The CDR3 coding sequence is TGTGCCAGCAGCTTAGAGGGTCGGGGTGGGGTCTCCTACAATGAGCAGTTCTTC.

J is TRBJ1-4 and V is TRBV29-1; D unresolved. The V end lost 5 bases, the J end lost 0 bases, and 7 bases lay between the germline ends. There are 13 residues in the CDR3. The germline V gene encodes CDR1 SQVTM and CDR2 ANQGSEA. CDR3 loop: CSVQDATNEKLFF. In nucleotides, the CDR3 is TGCAGCGTTCAGGATGCAACTAATGAAAAACTGTTTTTT.

V gene TRBV28 combines with J gene TRBJ2-7, with D unclear. Trimming removed 4 bases at V and 2 bases at J, with 9 bases between. Germline V lookup: CDR1 MDHEN, CDR2 SYDVKM. The CDR3 spans 13 residues. For the CDR3, the DNA is TGTGCCAGCAGTTCCCCGGGCCCCTACGAGCAGTACTTC. Translating it yields CASSSPGPYEQYF.

This chain joins TRBV5-1 and TRBJ2-5; D unresolved. The CDR3 has 17 residues. The V end lost 0 bases, the J end lost 5 bases, and 20 bases lay between the germline ends. CDR1 and CDR2 (germline): SGHRS, YFSETQ. The CDR3 sequence: CASSLAKVNSTSETQYF. CDR3 bases: TGCGCCAGCAGCTTGGCCAAGGTTAACTCAACGTCGGAGACCCAGTACTTC.

This clone has only one observation. The CDR3 protein is CASSKSNQPQHF. For the CDR3, the DNA is TGTGCCAGCAGCAAGAGCAATCAGCCCCAGCATTTT. The V call is TRBV7-8, the J call TRBJ1-5, with unresolved D. V was pared by 5 bases and J by 1 base, with 3 bases between. Germline loops: CDR1 SGHVS, CDR2 FQNEAQ. This CDR3 has 12 residues.

The chain joins TRBV5-1 to TRBJ2-3, with 7 nucleotides matching TRBD1. The germline V gene has CDR1 SGHRS and CDR2 YFSETQ. After removal of 3 bases from V and 2 bases from J, the junction contained 6 bases not matched to a gene. CDR3 length: 15 residues. The CDR3 protein is CASSYRDSATDTQYF. The CDR3 coding sequence is TGCGCCAGCAGCTACCGGGACAGCGCCACAGATACGCAGTATTTT.

The CDR3 sequence: CASSYRQGASTIYF. CDR3 DNA sequence: TGTGCCAGCAGCTACCGACAGGGGGCTAGCACCATATATTTT. The rearrangement joins TRBV7-9 to TRBJ1-3; 10 bases line up with TRBD1. CDR3 length: 14 amino acids. In germline, CDR1 is SEHNR, CDR2 FQNEAQ (reference sequence). The V gene end was trimmed by 4 bases and the J gene end by 9 bases; junction bases not matched to a gene: 6.

About this clone: The same CDR3 arises from other DNA sequences in this sample as well. The gene calls are TRBV27 and TRBJ2-7, with D hard to call. The CDR3 is 13 residues long. Germline loops: CDR1 MNHEY, CDR2 SMNVEV (reference sequence). V was pared by 4 bases and J by 0 bases, with 7 bases between. The CDR3 coding sequence is TGTGCCAGCAGTTACGGCATCTCCTACGAGCAGTACTTC. This encodes CASSYGISYEQYF.

J is TRBJ2-5 and V is TRBV13; 7 bases align to TRBD2. Germline lookup yields CDR1 PRHDT and CDR2 FYEKMQ (reference sequence). V trimming: 1 base; J trimming: 4 bases; junction bases outside the gene matches: 3. This CDR3 spans 14 amino acids. DNA of the CDR3: TGTGCCAGCAGCTTAGCGCTAGCGGCAGAGACCCAGTACTTC. Translation gives CASSLALAAETQYF.

V and J are TRBV7-6 and TRBJ2-2; 7 nucleotides align to TRBD1. Trimming removed 5 bases from V and 2 bases from J; junction bases left unmatched: 5. CDR1 and CDR2 from the germline V gene are SGHVS and FNYEAQ. The CDR3 covers 15 residues. The CDR3 loop reads CASSQGTVNTGELFF. The CDR3 coding sequence is TGTGCCAGCAGCCAGGGGACAGTTAACACCGGGGAGCTGTTTTTT.

V is TRBV6-1 and J is TRBJ1-1; no clear D gene. From germline, CDR1 is MNHNS and CDR2 SASEGT. The CDR3 contains 12 residues. V was shortened by 1 base and J by 7 bases, with 7 bases between the two germline ends. CDR3 coding DNA: TGTGCCAGCAGTGAAGTTCGGATTGAAGCTTTCTTT. Its protein is CASSEVRIEAFF.

J is TRBJ2-7 and V is TRBV6-1; D may correspond to TRBD1 or TRBD2 (5 bases each). Per germline, CDR1 MNHNS and CDR2 SASEGT. CDR3 length: 14 residues. Trimming stripped 6 bases from V and 0 bases from J, with 12 bases between. The CDR3 is CASRHTGGSYEQYF. CDR3 nucleotides: TGTGCCAGCAGACACACTGGGGGCTCCTACGAGCAGTACTTC.

The chain employs TRBV4-1 and TRBJ1-1; no definite D call. Germline values: CDR1 MGHRA, CDR2 YSYEKL. The CDR3 length is 12 residues. V was shortened by 0 bases and J by 8 bases, with 7 bases between the two germline ends. The DNA of the CDR3 is TGCGCCAGCAGCCAAGATGAGGGAGAAGCTTTCTTT. Encoded protein: CASSQDEGEAFF.

The chain couples TRBV9 to TRBJ2-1, with 9 positions matching TRBD2. Germline V gene sequence: CDR1 SGDLS, CDR2 YYNGEE. V dropped 3 bases and J dropped 9; count of bases not matched to a gene: 4. This CDR3 is 13 amino acids long. CDR3 sequence reads: CASSAGAGGEQFF. The CDR3 bases are TGTGCCAGCAGCGCGGGAGCGGGAGGTGAGCAGTTCTTC.

The chain combines TRBV7-2 with TRBJ1-5; the D is unclear. Germline V gene data show CDR1 as SGHTA and CDR2 as FQGNSA. V was shortened by 1 base and J by 0 bases, with 7 bases between the two germline ends. CDR3 size: 15 residues. The CDR3 reads CASSLVLGSNQPQHF. DNA for the CDR3: TGTGCCAGCAGCTTAGTATTGGGTAGCAATCAGCCCCAGCATTTT.

This clone appeared once. V and J are TRBV10-1 and TRBJ2-3; the D is unclear. V was shortened by 0 bases and J by 2 bases, with 6 bases between the two germline ends. The CDR3 length is 14 residues. Germline-derived CDR1 and CDR2 are WNHNN and SYGVQD (reference sequence). The DNA for the CDR3 is TGCGCCAGCAGTGAGTCCTGGGCCACAGATACGCAGTATTTT. This sequence encodes CASSESWATDTQYF.

The chain combines TRBV10-1 with TRBJ2-3; D is unclear. Germline loops: CDR1 WNHNN, CDR2 SYGVQD (reference sequence). V was shortened by 6 bases and J by 0 bases, with 7 bases between the two germline ends. The CDR3 is 13 residues long. The CDR3 coding sequence is TGCGCCAGCAGCCCCACTAGCACAGATACGCAGTATTTT. Its protein product is CASSPTSTDTQYF.

The genes are TRBV28 and TRBJ1-3; D is undetermined. Per germline, CDR1 MDHEN and CDR2 SYDVKM. The CDR3 is made up of 14 amino acids. The V end was cut by 7 bases, the J end by 4 bases, with 14 bases between. The CDR3 nucleotides are TGTGCCAGCATCATGGGTATCTCCGGAAACACCATATATTTT. As protein: CASIMGISGNTIYF.

J is TRBJ1-1 and V is TRBV6-5; D is perhaps TRBD1 (5 bases). Trimming pared 9 bases from V and 3 bases from J, leaving 17 bases between. The CDR3 length is 14 residues. Germline V gene lookup returns CDR1 MNHEY and CDR2 SVGAGI. CDR3 sequence (DNA): TGTGCCAGTGGACTGTTCGGGGGGGACACTGAAGCTTTCTTT. Translation gives CASGLFGGDTEAFF.

The chain couples TRBV7-3 to TRBJ2-3, with 10 bases identical to TRBD2. J was trimmed by 4 bases and V by 5 bases; bases with no gene match: 3. CDR1 is SGHTA and CDR2 is FQGTGA in the germline V gene. The CDR3 is 14 amino acids. The CDR3 DNA sequence: TGTGCCAGCAGCCTAGCGGGAGTAGCAGATACGCAGTATTTT. Encoded protein: CASSLAGVADTQYF.